A single sample is the source of the 5 T cell receptor beta chains below, sequenced in a study of molecular identifiers for immune sequencing clone quantification. TCRdb fed the PCR reads into MiXCR, producing one record per CDR3 protein. The sample shows about 640,000 distinct CDR3 sequences, just under 20% of them seen only once. The sample was naive CD8+ T cells from blood, with Jurkat cell RNA spiked in. Subset defined: FACS-sorted CD8+CD4-CCR7+CD45RA+ naive T cells. All receptors come from a human donor in good health. Some libraries in this study had Jurkat cell RNA spiked in.

The count of this clonotype is one. A much larger clone lies a single base off, so this may be a read error. V is TRBV24-1 and J is TRBJ2-1, with a tentative D call TRBD1 (6 bases). Looked up from germline, CDR1 is KGHDR and CDR2 is SFDVKD. The CDR3 has 12 amino acids. For the CDR3, the DNA is TGTGCCACCAGTGATTTGTCAGGGGAGCGGTTCTTC. Translated, it gives CATSDLSGERFF.

A few counts support this clonotype. V is TRBV20-1 and J is TRBJ2-1; 10 nucleotides agree with TRBD2. CDR3 size: 15 residues. CDR1 is DFQATT, CDR2 SNEGSKA, per germline (reference sequence). The trim removed 4 bases at V and 3 bases at J, leaving 6 bases unmatched. Here the CDR3 reads CSATGTSDVYNEQFF. Here the CDR3 DNA reads TGCAGTGCTACCGGGACTAGCGACGTCTACAATGAGCAGTTCTTC.

At least ten counts were recorded for this clonotype. V gene TRBV5-1 combines with J gene TRBJ1-1; the D is unclear. There are 14 residues in the CDR3. V lost 0 bases to trimming and J lost 7 bases, with 13 bases between them. Germline values: CDR1 SGHRS, CDR2 YFSETQ. This CDR3 reads CASSLDGPRYEAFF. The CDR3 DNA follows: TGCGCCAGCAGCTTGGATGGCCCTCGATATGAAGCTTTCTTT. Complete variable domain (other parts from reference TRBV5-1 and TRBJ1-1): KAGVTQTPRYLIKTRGQQVTLSCSPISGHRSVSWYQQTPGQGLQFLFEYFSETQRNKGNFPGRFSGRQFSNSRSEMNVSTLELGDSALYLCASSLDGPRYEAFFGQGTRLTVV.

This clonotype was seen many times. This rearrangement joins TRBV19 to TRBJ1-5, with TRBD1 as a possible D gene (6 bases). V lost 1 base, J lost 0 bases, and 13 bases lay in between. Germline V gives CDR1 LNHDA, CDR2 SQIVND (reference sequence). The CDR3 is 17 residues long. CDR3 loop: CASSIVIGGLSNQPQHF. As DNA, the CDR3 is TGTGCCAGTAGTATAGTGATCGGGGGGCTTAGCAATCAGCCCCAGCATTTT.

The V call is TRBV20-1, the J call TRBJ2-1, with D possibly called TRBD1 or TRBD2 (6 bases each). CDR3 length: 18 residues. Trimming removed 1 base from V and 2 bases from J, with 21 bases in between. The germline V gene has CDR1 DFQATT and CDR2 SNEGSKA (reference sequence). CDR3 loop: CSARVGGLNGATYNEQFF. CDR3 in DNA: TGCAGTGCTAGAGTTGGGGGGCTTAACGGAGCCACCTACAATGAGCAGTTCTTC.